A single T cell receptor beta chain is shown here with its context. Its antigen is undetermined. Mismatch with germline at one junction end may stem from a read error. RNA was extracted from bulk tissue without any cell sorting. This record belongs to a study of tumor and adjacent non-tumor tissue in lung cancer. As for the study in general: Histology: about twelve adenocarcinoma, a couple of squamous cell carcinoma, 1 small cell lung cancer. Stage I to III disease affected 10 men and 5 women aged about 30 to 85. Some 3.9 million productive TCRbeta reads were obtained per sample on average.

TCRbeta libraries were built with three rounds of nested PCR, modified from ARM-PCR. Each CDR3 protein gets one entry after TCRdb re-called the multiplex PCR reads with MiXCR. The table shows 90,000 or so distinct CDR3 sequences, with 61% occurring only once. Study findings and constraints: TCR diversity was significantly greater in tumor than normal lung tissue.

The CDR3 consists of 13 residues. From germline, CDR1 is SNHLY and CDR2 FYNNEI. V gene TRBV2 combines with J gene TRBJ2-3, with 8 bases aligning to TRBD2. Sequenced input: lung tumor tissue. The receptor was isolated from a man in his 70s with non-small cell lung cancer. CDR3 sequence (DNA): TGTACCAGTGGGACTAGGGTGACAGATACGCAGAATTTT. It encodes CTSGTRVTDTQNF.